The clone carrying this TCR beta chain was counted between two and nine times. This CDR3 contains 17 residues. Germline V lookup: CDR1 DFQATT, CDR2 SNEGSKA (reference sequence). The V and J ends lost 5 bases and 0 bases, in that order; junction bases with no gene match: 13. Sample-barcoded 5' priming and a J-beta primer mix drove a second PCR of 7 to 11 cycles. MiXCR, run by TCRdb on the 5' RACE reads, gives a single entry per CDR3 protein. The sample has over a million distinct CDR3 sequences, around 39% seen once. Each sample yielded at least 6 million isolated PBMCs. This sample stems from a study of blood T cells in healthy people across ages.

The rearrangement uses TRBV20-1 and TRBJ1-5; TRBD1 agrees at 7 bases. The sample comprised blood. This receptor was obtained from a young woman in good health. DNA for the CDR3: TGCAGTGCTGTAATCCGGGACAGCGTGATTAGCAATCAGCCCCAGCATTTT. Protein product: CSAVIRDSVISNQPQHF.